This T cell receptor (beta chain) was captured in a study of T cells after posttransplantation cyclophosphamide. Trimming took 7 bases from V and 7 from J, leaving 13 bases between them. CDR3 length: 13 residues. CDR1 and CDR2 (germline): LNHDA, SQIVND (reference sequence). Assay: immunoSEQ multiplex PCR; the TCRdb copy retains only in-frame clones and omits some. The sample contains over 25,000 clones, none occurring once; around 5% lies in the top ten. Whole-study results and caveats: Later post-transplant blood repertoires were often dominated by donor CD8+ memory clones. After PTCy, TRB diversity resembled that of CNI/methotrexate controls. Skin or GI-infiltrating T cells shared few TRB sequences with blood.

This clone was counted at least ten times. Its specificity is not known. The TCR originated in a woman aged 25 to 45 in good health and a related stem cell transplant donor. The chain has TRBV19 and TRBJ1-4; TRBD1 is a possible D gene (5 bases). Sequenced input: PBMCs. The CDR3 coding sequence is TGTGCCAGTAAAGGGGCGCCCGGTGAAAAACTGTTTTTT. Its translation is CASKGAPGEKLFF.